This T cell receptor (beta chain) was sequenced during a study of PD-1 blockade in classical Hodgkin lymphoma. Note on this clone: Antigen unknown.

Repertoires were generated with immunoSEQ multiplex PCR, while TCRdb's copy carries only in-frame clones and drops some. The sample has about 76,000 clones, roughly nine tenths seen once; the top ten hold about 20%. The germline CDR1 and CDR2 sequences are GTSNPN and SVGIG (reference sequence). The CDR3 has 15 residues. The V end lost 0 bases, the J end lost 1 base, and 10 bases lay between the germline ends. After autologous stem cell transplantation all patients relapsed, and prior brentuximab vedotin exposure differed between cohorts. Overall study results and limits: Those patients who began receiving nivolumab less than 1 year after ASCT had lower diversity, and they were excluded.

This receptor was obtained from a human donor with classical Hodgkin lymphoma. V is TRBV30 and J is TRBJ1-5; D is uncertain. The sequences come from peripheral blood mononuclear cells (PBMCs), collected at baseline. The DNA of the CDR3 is TGTGCCTGGAGTGTAAAAAAAGGGAGCAATCAGCCCCAGCATTTT. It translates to CAWSVKKGSNQPQHF. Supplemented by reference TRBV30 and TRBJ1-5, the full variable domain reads SQTIHQWPATLVQPVGSPLSLECTVEGTSNPNLYWYRQAAGRGLQLLFYSVGIGQISSEVPQNLSASRPQDRQFILSSKKLLLSDSGFYLCAWSVKKGSNQPQHFGDGTRLSIL.